This is a list of T cell receptor beta chains from one sample in a study of beta chain features in type 1 diabetes. Generated by immunoSEQ multiplex PCR, the TCRdb table keeps only in-frame clones and is missing some. The sample carries under 950,000 clones, 17% recorded once. Sequenced material: naive CD4+ T cells from blood. The receptors derive from a woman between 18 and 29 years old in good health. Both conserved end residues are part of each CDR3. Fields, in order: D gene, J gene, V gene, clone size, CDR3 DNA, CDR3 protein. D genes are given only for firm matches. Size is stated for part of the rows, as once, few or many counts, or as a class when the clone is expanded.

TRBD2 TRBJ2-3 TRBV2 few TGTGCCAGCAGTGTGGGGTCCGGCGGGAGTAGTGATACGCAGTATTTT CASSVGSGGSSDTQYF
TRBD2 TRBJ2-7 TRBV7-2 few TGTGCCAGCAGCTTATCGAGCGGGAGGGGCTCCTACGAGCAGTACTTC CASSLSSGRGSYEQYF
TRBD1 TRBJ1-1 TRBV2 NA TGTGCCAGCACCCGGACAGGGGGTTTGAGGGCTGAAGCTTTCTTT CASTRTGGLRAEAFF
NA TRBJ1-1 TRBV6-6 few TGTGCCAGCAGTTGGGGGCGCGAAATAACTGAAGCTTTCTTT CASSWGREITEAFF
NA TRBJ2-1 TRBV15 few TGTGCCACCAGCAGAGATTTGGGCGGAACCACCAAAAATGAGCAGTTCTTC CATSRDLGGTTKNEQFF
TRBD1 TRBJ1-1 TRBV18 few TGTGCCAGCTCACCAGGGCAGGGGGCGATCACTGAAGCTTTCTTT CASSPGQGAITEAFF
NA TRBJ1-5 TRBV7-6 NA TGTGCCAGCAGCCCCCAGTCCGTGTATTCCCCCCAGCATTTT CASSPQSVYSPQHF
NA TRBJ2-7 TRBV28 NA TGTGCCAGCAGTCTACCCGGGGGCTACGAGCAGTACTTC CASSLPGGYEQYF
NA TRBJ2-7 TRBV28 NA TGTGCCAGCACCCGGTCGTTGCAGGGCTCCTACGAGCAGTACTTC CASTRSLQGSYEQYF
TRBD1 TRBJ2-5 TRBV29-1 few TGCAGCGGGGACAGGGGGCAAGAGACCCAGTACTTC CSGDRGQETQYF
NA TRBJ2-7 TRBV5-6 NA TGTGCCAGCAGCTTGGCCCCAGATACCGAGCAGTACTTC CASSLAPDTEQYF
NA TRBJ2-3 TRBV9 NA TGTGCCAGCAGCGCAGGGGTTACAGATACGCAGTATTTT CASSAGVTDTQYF
TRBD2 TRBJ2-7 TRBV2 NA TGTGCCAGCAGTGCAGTCGGACAGCGGGAGCTGCAGTACTTC CASSAVGQRELQYF
NA TRBJ1-1 TRBV11-2 NA TGTGCCAGCAGCTTACCGCGATTCTTTATGAACACTGAAGCTTTCTTT CASSLPRFFMNTEAFF
TRBD1 TRBJ2-7 TRBV7-9 few TGTGCCAGCAGCGCCACAGGGGGGACAAAGTACGAGCAGTACTTC CASSATGGTKYEQYF
NA TRBJ2-1 TRBV2 few TGTGCCAGCAGTCTTTTAGGGTTGAATGAGCAGTTCTTC CASSLLGLNEQFF
NA TRBJ2-1 TRBV28 NA TGTGCCAGCGGGGCGGAGTCTTACAATGAGCAGTTCTTC CASGAESYNEQFF
NA TRBJ1-4 TRBV7-6 few TGTGCCAGCAGCTCCAGTGCCGTGGCTAATGAAAAACTGTTTTTT CASSSSAVANEKLFF
NA TRBJ1-2 TRBV28 NA TGTGCCACCGCGAGCTATGGCTACACCTTC CATASYGYTF
NA TRBJ1-1 TRBV7-2 NA TGTGCCAGCAGTACCGCCGGGATACAGAACACTGAAGCTTTCTTT CASSTAGIQNTEAFF
TRBD2 TRBJ2-5 TRBV5-1 NA TGCGCCAGCAGCTCACTAGCGGGAGCTAAAGAGACCCAGTACTTC CASSSLAGAKETQYF
NA TRBJ2-7 TRBV2 NA TGTGCCAGCAGTCCCACCTACGAGCAGTACTTC CASSPTYEQYF
NA TRBJ1-1 TRBV7-2 NA TGTGCCAGCAGCTTAGCAGGCGTGGGATTAAACACTGAAGCTTTCTTT CASSLAGVGLNTEAFF
NA TRBJ2-7 TRBV5-1 NA TGCGCCAGCAGCGACGACAGGCCGAACTACGAGCAGTACTTC CASSDDRPNYEQYF
NA TRBJ1-5 TRBV2 NA TGTGCCAGCACCGCAGTCGGGGGGAGAGTGCAGCCCCAGCATTTT CASTAVGGRVQPQHF
NA TRBJ2-2 TRBV5-1 few TGCGCCAGCAGCTTGGCCCGATCCGGGGAGCTGTTTTTT CASSLARSGELFF